This T cell receptor (beta chain) was captured in a study of neurological immune-mediated disorders. This clonotype was picked up many times. The time point was: technical triplicate 2. Unsorted libraries came from 2 million PBMCs stored at -80 °C. Synthesis of cDNA was accomplished via 5'RACE employing 10-nucleotide random UMIs. Sequencing of 15-18 subjects in each run yielded over 170 million TCR-beta sequences. TCRdb processed the 5' RACE reads anew with MiXCR; each CDR3 protein has one entry. The sample carries under 70,000 distinct CDR3 sequences, around 24% recorded once. With 4 bases removed from V and 5 bases from J, the gap between germline ends came to 14 bases. There are 13 residues in the CDR3. Germline CDR1 DFQATT, CDR2 SNEGSKA (reference sequence).

The receptor comes from a man in his sixties with HTLV-1-associated myelopathy (HAM/TSP). Sequenced: PBMCs. The chain links TRBV20-1 to TRBJ1-1; the D gene is possibly TRBD1 (5 bases). CDR3 coding DNA: TGCAGTGCTATTCGGGACCCCGGGACTGAAGCTTTCTTT. This encodes CSAIRDPGTEAFF.